This TCR beta chain is from a study of T cell responses to AZD1222 COVID-19 vaccine. CDR3 length: 15 amino acids. Germline V lookup: CDR1 SNHLY, CDR2 FYNNEI. V dropped 5 bases and J dropped 9; count of bases not matched to a gene: 10. TCRdb's table, derived via immunoSEQ multiplex PCR, lists solely in-frame clones and lacks some. Altogether 90,000 to 140,000 clones are present, 85% to 90% being singletons, with the ten largest covering around 45%. The sample consisted of peripheral blood, taken 28 days after the second AZD1222 dose. The chain couples TRBV2 to TRBJ2-1; TRBD1 agrees at 10 bases. The receptor was isolated from an adult who received the AZD1222 COVID-19 vaccine. The CDR3 coding sequence is TGTGCCAGCAGTTCCCGACAGGGGGCTTTGGGTGAGCAGTTCTTC. Its translation: CASSSRQGALGEQFF.